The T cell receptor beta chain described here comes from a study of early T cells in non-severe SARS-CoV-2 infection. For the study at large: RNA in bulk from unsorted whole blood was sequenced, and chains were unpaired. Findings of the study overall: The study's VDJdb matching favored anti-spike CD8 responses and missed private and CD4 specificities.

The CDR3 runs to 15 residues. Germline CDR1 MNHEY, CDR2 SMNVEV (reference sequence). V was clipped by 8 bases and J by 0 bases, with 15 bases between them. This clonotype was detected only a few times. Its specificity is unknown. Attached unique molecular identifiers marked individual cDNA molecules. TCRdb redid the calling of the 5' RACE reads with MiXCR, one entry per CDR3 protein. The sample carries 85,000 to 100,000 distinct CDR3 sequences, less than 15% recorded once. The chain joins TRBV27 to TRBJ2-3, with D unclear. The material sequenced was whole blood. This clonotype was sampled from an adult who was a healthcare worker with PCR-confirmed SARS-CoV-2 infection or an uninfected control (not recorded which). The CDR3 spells CASRAIWVSTDTQYF. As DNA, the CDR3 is TGTGCCAGCCGGGCCATCTGGGTTAGCACAGATACGCAGTATTTT.